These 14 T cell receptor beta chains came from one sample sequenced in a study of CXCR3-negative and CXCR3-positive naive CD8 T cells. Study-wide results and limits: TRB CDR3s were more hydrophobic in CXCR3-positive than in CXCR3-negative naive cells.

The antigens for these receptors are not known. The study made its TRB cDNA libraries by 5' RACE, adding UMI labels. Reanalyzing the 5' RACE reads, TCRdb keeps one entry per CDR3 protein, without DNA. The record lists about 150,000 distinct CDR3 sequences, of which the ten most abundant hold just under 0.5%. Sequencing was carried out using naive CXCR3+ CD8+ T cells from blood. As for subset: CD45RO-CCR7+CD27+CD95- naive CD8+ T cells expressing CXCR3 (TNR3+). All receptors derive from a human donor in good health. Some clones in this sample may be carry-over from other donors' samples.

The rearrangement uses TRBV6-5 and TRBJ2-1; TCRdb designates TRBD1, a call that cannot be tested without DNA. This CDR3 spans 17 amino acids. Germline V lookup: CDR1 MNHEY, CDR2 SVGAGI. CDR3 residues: CASSIFLDREISNEQFF.

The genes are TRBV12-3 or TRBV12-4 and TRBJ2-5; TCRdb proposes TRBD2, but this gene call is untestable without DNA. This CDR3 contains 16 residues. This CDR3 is CASSPGTSGDWGTQYF.

This CDR3 reads CASSLDGSYEQYF. This chain joins TRBV5-1 and TRBJ2-7. The CDR3 is 13 amino acids. CDR1 is SGHRS and CDR2 is YFSETQ in the germline V gene.

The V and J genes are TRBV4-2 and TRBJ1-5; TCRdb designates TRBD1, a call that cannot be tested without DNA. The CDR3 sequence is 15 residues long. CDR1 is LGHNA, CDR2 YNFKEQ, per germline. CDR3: CASSQVQGGNQPQHF.

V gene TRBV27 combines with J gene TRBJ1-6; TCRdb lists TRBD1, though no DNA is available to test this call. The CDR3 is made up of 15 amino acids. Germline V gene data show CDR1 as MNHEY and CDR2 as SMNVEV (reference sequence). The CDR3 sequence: CASTDMGGYNSPLHF.

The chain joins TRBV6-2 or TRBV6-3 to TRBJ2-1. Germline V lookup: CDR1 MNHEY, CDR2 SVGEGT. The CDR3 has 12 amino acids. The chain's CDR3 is CASSYSVRRMFF.

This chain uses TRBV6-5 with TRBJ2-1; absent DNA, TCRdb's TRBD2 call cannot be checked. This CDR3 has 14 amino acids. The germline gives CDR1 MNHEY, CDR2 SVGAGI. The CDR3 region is CASSAGGNYNEQFF.

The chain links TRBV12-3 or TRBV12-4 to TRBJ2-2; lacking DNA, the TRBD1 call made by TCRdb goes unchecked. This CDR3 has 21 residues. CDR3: CASSFGGQREGRGSNTGELFF.

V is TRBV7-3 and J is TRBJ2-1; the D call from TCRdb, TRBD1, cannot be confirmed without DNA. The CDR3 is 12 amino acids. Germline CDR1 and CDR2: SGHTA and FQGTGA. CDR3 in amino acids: CASSLQGNEQFF.

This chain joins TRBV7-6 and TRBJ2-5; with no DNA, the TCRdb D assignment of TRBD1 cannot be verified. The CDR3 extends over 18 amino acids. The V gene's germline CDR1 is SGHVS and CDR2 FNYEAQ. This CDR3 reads CASSSAPGTGGFLETQYF.

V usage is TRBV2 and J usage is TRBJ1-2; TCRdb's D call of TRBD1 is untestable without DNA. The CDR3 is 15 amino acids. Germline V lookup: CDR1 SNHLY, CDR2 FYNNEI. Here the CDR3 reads CASSDSGVAMYGYTF.

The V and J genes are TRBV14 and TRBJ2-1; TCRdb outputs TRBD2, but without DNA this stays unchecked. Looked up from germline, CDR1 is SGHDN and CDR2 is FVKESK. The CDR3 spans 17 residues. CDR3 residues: CASSHDGLAGVMDEQFF.

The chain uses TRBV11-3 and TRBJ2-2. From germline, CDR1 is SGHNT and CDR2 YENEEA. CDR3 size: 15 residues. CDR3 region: CASSSISKNTGELFF.

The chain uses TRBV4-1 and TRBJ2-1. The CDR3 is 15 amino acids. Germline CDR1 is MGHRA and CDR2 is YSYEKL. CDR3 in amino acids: CASSQDRLSYNEQFF.